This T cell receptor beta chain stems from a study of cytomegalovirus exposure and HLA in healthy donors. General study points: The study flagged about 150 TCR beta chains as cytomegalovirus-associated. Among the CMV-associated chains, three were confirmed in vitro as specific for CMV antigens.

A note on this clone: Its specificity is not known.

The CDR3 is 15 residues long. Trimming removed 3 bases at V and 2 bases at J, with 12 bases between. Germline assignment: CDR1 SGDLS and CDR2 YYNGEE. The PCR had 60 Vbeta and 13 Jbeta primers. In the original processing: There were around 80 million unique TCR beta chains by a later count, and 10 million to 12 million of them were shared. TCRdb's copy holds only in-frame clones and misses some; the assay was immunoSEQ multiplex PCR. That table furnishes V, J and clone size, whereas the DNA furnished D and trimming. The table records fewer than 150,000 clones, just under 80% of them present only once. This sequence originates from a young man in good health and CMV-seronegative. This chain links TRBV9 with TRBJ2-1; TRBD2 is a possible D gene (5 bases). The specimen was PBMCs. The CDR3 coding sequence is TGTGCCAGCAGCGCGGGTGGAGGAACCTACAATGAGCAGTTCTTC. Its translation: CASSAGGGTYNEQFF.